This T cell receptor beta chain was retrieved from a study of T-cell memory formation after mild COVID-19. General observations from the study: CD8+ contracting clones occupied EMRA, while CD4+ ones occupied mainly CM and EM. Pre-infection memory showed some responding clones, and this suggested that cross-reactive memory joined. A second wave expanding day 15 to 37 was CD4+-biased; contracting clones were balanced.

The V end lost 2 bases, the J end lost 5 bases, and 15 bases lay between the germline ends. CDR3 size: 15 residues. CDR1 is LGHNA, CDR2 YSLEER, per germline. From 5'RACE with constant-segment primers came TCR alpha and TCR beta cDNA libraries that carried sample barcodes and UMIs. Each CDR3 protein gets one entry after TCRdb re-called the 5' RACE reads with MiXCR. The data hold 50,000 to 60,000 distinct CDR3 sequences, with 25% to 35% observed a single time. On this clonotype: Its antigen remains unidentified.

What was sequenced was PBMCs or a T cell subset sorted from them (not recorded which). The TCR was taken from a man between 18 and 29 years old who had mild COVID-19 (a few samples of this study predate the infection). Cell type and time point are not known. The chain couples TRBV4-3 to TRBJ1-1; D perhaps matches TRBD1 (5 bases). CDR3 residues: CASSQRANGGTEAFF. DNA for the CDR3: TGCGCCAGCAGCCAACGGGCGAATGGGGGGACTGAAGCTTTCTTT.